This T cell receptor (beta chain) appears in the sequencing data of a study of identical twins. The study's findings and limits: Cord blood beta clonotypes that were abundant carried fewer insertions, and memory repertoires showed no such trend.

MiXCR was run by TCRdb on the 5' RACE reads, yielding one entry per CDR3 protein. The sample lists 300,000 to 350,000 distinct CDR3 sequences, 9% to 15% occurring once. This clonotype came up a few times. Its antigen is still unknown. The CDR3 covers 15 residues. The V gene's germline CDR1 is MGHRA and CDR2 YSYEKL. The V gene end was trimmed by 0 bases and the J gene end by 4 bases; junction bases not matched to a gene: 4. These data also featured in a second study, about yellow fever vaccine responses in identical twins. As that study records: Reportedly, the response of twins' T cells to the vaccine seemed partly convergent, partly personalized.

The material sequenced was CD8+ T cells sorted from blood. The source of this sequence is a woman aged 18-29 years in good health. The V call is TRBV4-1, the J call TRBJ2-7, with 9 positions matching TRBD1. CDR3 loop: CASSQEEGTGYEQYF. Here the CDR3 DNA reads TGCGCCAGCAGCCAAGAAGAGGGGACAGGGTACGAGCAGTACTTC.